A selection of T cell receptor beta chains follows, all from one sample in a study of PD-1 blockade in classical Hodgkin lymphoma. The method was immunoSEQ multiplex PCR; TCRdb's version includes in-frame clones alone and lacks a portion of them. The sample carries under 35,000 clones, approximately 90% recorded once. The specimen was CD4+ T cells from blood. These receptors originate from a human donor with classical Hodgkin lymphoma. Each CDR3 is given with its conserved first and last residue.

cdr3_aa j_call v_call
CASSLGTGTRVNEQFF TRBJ2-1 TRBV7-7
CASSPTEGTSEKLFF TRBJ1-4 TRBV19
CASLPGLAGNEQYF TRBJ2-7 TRBV18
CATSRGQGDGYTF TRBJ1-2 TRBV15
CASSNRGFYTEAFF TRBJ1-1 TRBV27
CASRLTGNTGELFF TRBJ2-2 TRBV10-2
CASSLPNGREKGHEQFF TRBJ2-1 TRBV4-1
CSVWAAGGRYEQYF TRBJ2-7 TRBV29-1
CASSSNYPKNTEAFF TRBJ1-1 TRBV7-9
CAWSVRDSTYNEQFF TRBJ2-1 TRBV30
CASSLSWDPSHEQFF TRBJ2-1 TRBV27
CASSLTRRGRVREQYF TRBJ2-7 TRBV7-9
CASSPGGGQPQHF TRBJ1-5 TRBV18
CASSGTSGRTDTQYF TRBJ2-3 TRBV18
CASSSSFSSGRSYNEQFF TRBJ2-1 TRBV28
CASSYVGGRSGYTF TRBJ1-2 TRBV13
CASSLGIETDTNTGELFF TRBJ2-2 TRBV5-1
CASSFGQGAEAFF TRBJ1-1 TRBV11-1
CASSVDRGMNTEAFF TRBJ1-1 TRBV9
CASKEAAYNEQFF TRBJ2-1 TRBV19
CASSLEADHVEQFF TRBJ2-1 TRBV5-4
CASSLQGAGGEQFF TRBJ2-1 TRBV5-1
CASSPLDPPEQYF TRBJ2-7 TRBV4-3
CASSLGGRIADTQYF TRBJ2-3 TRBV7-9
CASSLGGGQNIQYF TRBJ2-4 TRBV5-1
CASSSDRASEQYF TRBJ2-7 TRBV5-6
CASSLERRGARVTQYF TRBJ2-3 TRBV7-2
CASSFGTGTNTGELFF TRBJ2-2 TRBV27
CASSASIAGGGTDTQYF TRBJ2-3 TRBV9
CASSPLGGNTEAFF TRBJ1-1 TRBV28
CASSLTAFYEQYF TRBJ2-7 TRBV7-9
CASSSLSKMETQYF TRBJ2-5 TRBV6-5
CASSLSPGGSNEQFF TRBJ2-1 TRBV4-2
CASSLGTENTEAFF TRBJ1-1 TRBV5-1
CASSLSRPSGEQFF TRBJ2-1 TRBV7-2
CASSLAPRGTKNIQYF TRBJ2-4 TRBV7-8
CASSLLAGGPDIQYF TRBJ2-4 TRBV2
CASTGGKGYTF TRBJ1-2 TRBV19
CASSLRAPLSYGYTF TRBJ1-2 TRBV28
CASSLRTSGRGVEQFF TRBJ2-1 TRBV28
CASSQEEDRAAPYGYTF TRBJ1-2 TRBV4-1
CASSTGTSGSSGEQFF TRBJ2-1 TRBV11-3
CASIDPGGLNGYTF TRBJ1-2 TRBV19